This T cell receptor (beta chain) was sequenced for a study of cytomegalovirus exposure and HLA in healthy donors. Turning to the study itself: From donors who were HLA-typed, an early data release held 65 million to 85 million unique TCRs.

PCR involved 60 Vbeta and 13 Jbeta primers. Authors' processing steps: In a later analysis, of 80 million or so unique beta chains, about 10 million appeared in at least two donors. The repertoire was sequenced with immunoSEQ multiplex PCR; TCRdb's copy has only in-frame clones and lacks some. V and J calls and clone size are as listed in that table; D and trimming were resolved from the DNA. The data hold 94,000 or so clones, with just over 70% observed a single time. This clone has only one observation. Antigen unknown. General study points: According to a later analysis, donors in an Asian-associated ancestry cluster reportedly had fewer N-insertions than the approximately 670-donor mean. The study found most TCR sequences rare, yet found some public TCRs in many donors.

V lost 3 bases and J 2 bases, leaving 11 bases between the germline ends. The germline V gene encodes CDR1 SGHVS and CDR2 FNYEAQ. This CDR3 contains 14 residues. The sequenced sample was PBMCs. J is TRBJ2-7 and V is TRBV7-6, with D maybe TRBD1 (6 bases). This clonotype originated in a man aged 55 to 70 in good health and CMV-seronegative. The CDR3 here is CASSFRQGTYEQYF. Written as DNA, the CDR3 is TGTGCCAGCAGCTTTAGGCAGGGGACCTACGAGCAGTACTTC.